This T cell receptor beta chain was recorded in a study of blood T cells in healthy people across ages. CDR1 MGHRA and CDR2 YSYEKL come from the germline V gene. With V trimmed by 0 bases and J by 8 bases, 3 bases remained unmatched. The CDR3 totals 15 residues. Study outcomes and limitations: Diversity of TCR beta per million T cells declined in a roughly linear way with age.

Primed by a sample-barcoded 5' primer and a J-beta primer mix, a second PCR proceeded for about 7 to 12 cycles. From each sample, at least 3 million paired-end reads containing CDR3 were obtained. TCRdb processed the 5' RACE reads anew with MiXCR; each CDR3 protein has one entry. This sample has about 640,000 distinct CDR3 sequences; about 54% occur once, and the top ten carry roughly 34%. About this clonotype: Its antigen is not known.

Sequenced: blood. This chain joins TRBV4-1 and TRBJ2-1; 11 nucleotides match TRBD2. The clonotype was recovered from a man in his sixties in good health. Here the CDR3 reads CASSQELAGDDEQFF. CDR3 nucleotides: TGCGCCAGCAGCCAAGAACTAGCGGGGGATGATGAGCAGTTCTTC.